This T cell receptor (beta chain) was captured in a study of Graves' ophthalmopathy and Graves' hyperthyroidism. RNA transcripts were the source from which TCR beta CDR3 regions were amplified. RT-PCR in the first round used HTBI primers; a second-round multiplex PCR followed. One entry per CDR3 protein, called by TCRdb with MiXCR from the multiplex PCR reads. The data show roughly 700,000 distinct CDR3 sequences, around 40% seen once. From germline, CDR1 is SQVTM and CDR2 ANQGSEA. The V end was cut by 8 bases, the J end by 3 bases, with 13 bases between. The CDR3 sequence is 12 residues long. This sequence joins TRBV29-1 and TRBJ1-2; D is unresolved. Sequencing input: peripheral blood. The sequence was collected from an adult man with Graves' ophthalmopathy. DNA of the CDR3: TGCAGCCAAGGAGGGAGCGACTATGGCTACACCTTC. It is translated as CSQGGSDYGYTF.